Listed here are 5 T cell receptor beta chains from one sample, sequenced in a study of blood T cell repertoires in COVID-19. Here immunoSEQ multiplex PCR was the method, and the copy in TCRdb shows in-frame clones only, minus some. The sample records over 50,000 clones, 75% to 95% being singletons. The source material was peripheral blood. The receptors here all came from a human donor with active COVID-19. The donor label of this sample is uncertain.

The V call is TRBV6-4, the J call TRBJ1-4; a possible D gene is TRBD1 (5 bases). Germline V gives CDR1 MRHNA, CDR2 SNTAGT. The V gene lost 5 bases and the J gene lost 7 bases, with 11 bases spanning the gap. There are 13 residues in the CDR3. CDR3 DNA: TGTGCCAGCAGTATAGACCAGGGTGAAAAACTGTTTTTT. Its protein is CASSIDQGEKLFF.

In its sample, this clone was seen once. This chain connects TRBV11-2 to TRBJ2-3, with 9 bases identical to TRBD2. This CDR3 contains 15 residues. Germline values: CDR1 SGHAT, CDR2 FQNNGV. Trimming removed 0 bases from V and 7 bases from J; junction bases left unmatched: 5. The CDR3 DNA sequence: TGTGCCAGCAGCTTAGAGCGAAGCGGGAGGAATACGCAGTATTTT. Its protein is CASSLERSGRNTQYF.

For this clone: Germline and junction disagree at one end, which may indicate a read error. Here the CDR3 reads CASSDGPNNEQFF. Here the CDR3 DNA reads TGTGCTAGCAGCGATGGTCCTAACAATGAGCAGTTCTTC. This chain links TRBV7-7 with TRBJ2-1, with D unclear. The CDR3 is 13 residues long. The germline V gene encodes CDR1 SSHAT and CDR2 FNYEAQ (reference sequence).

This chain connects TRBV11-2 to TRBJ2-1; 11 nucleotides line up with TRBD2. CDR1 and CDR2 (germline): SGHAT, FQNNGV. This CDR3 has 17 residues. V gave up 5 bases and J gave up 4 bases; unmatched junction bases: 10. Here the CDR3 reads CASSPYAGTSGYNEQFF. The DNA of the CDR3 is TGTGCCAGCAGCCCGTATGCGGGGACTAGCGGTTACAATGAGCAGTTCTTC.

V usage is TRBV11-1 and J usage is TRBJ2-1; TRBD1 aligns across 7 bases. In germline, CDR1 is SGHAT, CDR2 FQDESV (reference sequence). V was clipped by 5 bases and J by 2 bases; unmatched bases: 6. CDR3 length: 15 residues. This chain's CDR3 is CASSPTGTAYNEQFF. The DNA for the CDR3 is TGTGCCAGCAGCCCGACAGGGACGGCCTACAATGAGCAGTTCTTC. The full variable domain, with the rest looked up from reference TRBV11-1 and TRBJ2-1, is EAEVAQSPRYKITEKSQAVAFWCDPISGHATLYWYRQILGQGPELLVQFQDESVVDDSQLPKDRFSAERLKGVDSTLKIQPAELGDSAMYLCASSPTGTAYNEQFFGPGTRLTVL.